The present T cell receptor beta chain was sequenced within a study of control samples from healthy donors and cancer patients (dated by TCRdb to the early 2020s). Details on this clone: Its antigen remains unidentified. It has no much larger one-base neighbor in the sample; base qualities were not kept.

Library method: the immunoSEQ multiplex PCR assay. TCRdb provides this immuneACCESS table in a form limited to in-frame rearrangements. Some clones are lacking; in checked studies, under half of them reflect an unresolved V gene, and why the rest are absent is not known. Present in this sample are over 90,000 clones, around 92% of which were seen just once. The ten largest clones represent about 2.5% of the sample. The germline V gene yields MGHDK for CDR1 and SYGVNS for CDR2. Taken from cysteine to phenylalanine, the CDR3 has 15 residues. Only the CDR3 DNA stays, 45 bases, in frame from base 1. Trimming takes 1 base off V and 3 bases off J; junction bases not matched to a gene: 2.

This clonotype was obtained from a woman under 30 in good health. Sequenced input: blood. The sequence is built from TRBV25-1 and TRBJ2-1; 8 bases in the junction line up with TRBD2. The CDR3 protein: CASSELAGGYNEQFF. The sequenced DNA: TGTGCCAGCAGTGAATTGGCGGGAGGCTACAATGAGCAGTTCTTC.